These T cell receptor beta chains were read from a single sample in a study of spatial heterogeneity in lung cancer. TCRdb processed the 5' RACE reads anew with MiXCR; each CDR3 protein has one entry. The sample lists almost 9,500 distinct CDR3 sequences, just under 6.5% occurring once. The material sequenced was lung tumor tissue, taken at surgery. Receptor source: a male donor with early-stage non-small cell lung cancer. Both conserved end residues are part of each CDR3. D genes are given only for firm matches. Clone size appears in some rows only: once, few, many, or a class for an expanded clone.

j_gene,d_gene,abundance,v_gene,CDR3aa,CDR3nt
TRBJ1-1,TRBD1,many,TRBV7-8,CASSVRGGQGFYTEAFF,TGTGCCAGCAGCGTCCGAGGAGGACAGGGTTTTTACACTGAAGCTTTCTTT
TRBJ2-1,TRBD1,many,TRBV12-3/TRBV12-4,CASSLWDRAYNEQFF,TGTGCCAGCAGTTTATGGGACAGGGCTTACAATGAGCAGTTCTTC
TRBJ2-4,NA,NA,TRBV5-6,CASSLGEGVRNIQYF,TGTGCCAGCAGCTTGGGAGAAGGGGTACGCAACATTCAGTACTTC
TRBJ2-5,NA,many,TRBV12-3/TRBV12-4,CASSPGTGLRETQYF,TGTGCCAGCAGTCCCGGGACTGGCCTCCGGGAGACCCAGTACTTC
TRBJ1-6,NA,many,TRBV7-8,CASSSQGPGNSPLHF,TGTGCCAGCAGCTCTCAGGGCCCGGGGAATTCACCCCTCCACTTT
TRBJ2-7,NA,many,TRBV6-5,CASSRGRLSYEQYF,TGTGCCAGCAGCCGGGGACGGCTCTCCTACGAGCAGTACTTC
TRBJ1-4,NA,many,TRBV12-3/TRBV12-4,CASSMDRPTTNEKLFF,TGTGCCAGCAGTATGGACAGACCCACAACTAATGAAAAACTGTTTTTT
TRBJ2-3,NA,many,TRBV7-2,CASRLTPGASSTDTQYF,TGTGCCAGCAGACTCACCCCGGGGGCTTCGAGCACAGATACGCAGTATTTT
TRBJ1-1,TRBD1,NA,TRBV28,CASSFPTGLDTEAFF,TGTGCCAGCAGTTTCCCGACAGGGCTGGACACTGAAGCTTTCTTT
TRBJ1-6,TRBD1,many,TRBV28,CASGTGTAVLAIHF,TGTGCCAGCGGAACCGGGACAGCAGTCCTCGCAATCCACTTT
TRBJ2-3,TRBD2,medium-sized,TRBV6-4,CASSETSGGTDTQYF,TGTGCCAGCAGTGAGACTAGCGGGGGCACAGATACGCAGTATTTT
TRBJ2-6,TRBD1,many,TRBV4-1,CASSARQGSSGANVLTF,TGCGCCAGCAGCGCGAGACAGGGCAGCTCTGGGGCCAACGTCCTGACTTTC
TRBJ2-5,NA,few,TRBV27,CASRGLSGTQYF,TGTGCCAGCAGGGGACTCTCTGGGACCCAGTACTTC
TRBJ2-7,NA,NA,TRBV4-2,CASSQDAGSYEQYF,TGTGCCAGCAGCCAAGACGCTGGATCCTACGAGCAGTACTTC
TRBJ1-3,NA,many,TRBV6-1,CASRGESGNTIYF,TGTGCCAGCAGGGGAGAGTCTGGAAACACCATATATTTT
TRBJ2-3,TRBD1,few,TRBV7-9,CASSPRTGRSTDTQYF,TGTGCCAGCAGCCCCCGGACAGGGCGCAGCACAGATACGCAGTATTTT
TRBJ2-6,NA,few,TRBV14,CASSHPDSNVLTF,TGTGCCAGCAGCCACCCGGACTCGAACGTCCTGACTTTC
TRBJ2-1,TRBD2,many,TRBV20-1,CSPWTSGGGHNEQFF,TGCAGTCCCTGGACTAGCGGGGGGGGCCATAATGAGCAGTTCTTC
TRBJ1-1,NA,many,TRBV6-5,CASSLRTVNTEAFF,TGTGCCAGCAGTTTACGGACAGTAAACACTGAAGCTTTCTTT
TRBJ2-7,NA,few,TRBV28,CASSPSGTPSYEQYF,TGTGCCAGCAGCCCCTCCGGGACACCTTCCTACGAGCAGTACTTC
TRBJ2-6,NA,few,TRBV6-6,CASSYSIGSGANVLTF,TGTGCCAGCAGTTACTCTATAGGGTCTGGGGCCAACGTCCTGACTTTC
TRBJ2-5,NA,many,TRBV10-2,CASTRTPGETQYF,TGCGCCAGCACCCGGACTCCTGGAGAGACCCAGTACTTC
TRBJ2-7,NA,NA,TRBV20-1,CSARGAYEQYF,TGCAGTGCTAGAGGCGCCTACGAGCAGTACTTC
TRBJ1-5,NA,few,TRBV7-8,CASSEGGSQPQHF,TGTGCCAGCAGCGAGGGGGGTTCTCAGCCCCAGCATTTT
TRBJ1-5,TRBD1,NA,TRBV11-1,CASSRVSSTGRTNQPQHF,TGTGCCAGCAGCCGAGTTTCTTCGACAGGGAGGACGAATCAGCCCCAGCATTTT
TRBJ2-7,TRBD2,NA,TRBV20-1,CSARDFTPDRTSGAYEQYF,TGCAGTGCTAGAGATTTTACTCCGGATCGGACTAGCGGGGCATACGAGCAGTACTTC
TRBJ2-7,NA,NA,TRBV3-1,CASGGMGSEQYF,TGTGCCTCAGGTGGCATGGGATCCGAGCAGTACTTC
TRBJ2-1,TRBD1,many,TRBV27,CASGSYGQGVIGSYNEQFF,TGTGCCAGCGGAAGCTACGGACAGGGGGTTATAGGATCCTACAATGAGCAGTTCTTC
TRBJ2-5,NA,many,TRBV18,CASSPPSRAQETQYF,TGTGCCAGCTCACCACCCTCCAGGGCGCAAGAGACCCAGTACTTC
TRBJ2-2,NA,many,TRBV30,CAWSPPRVRTGELFF,TGTGCCTGGAGTCCCCCCAGGGTACGGACCGGGGAGCTGTTTTTT
TRBJ1-1,TRBD1,few,TRBV19,CAIRGIGDTEAFF,TGTGCCATCAGGGGGATAGGGGACACTGAAGCTTTCTTT
TRBJ2-1,TRBD2,many,TRBV7-6,CASSARTSGRSYNEQFF,TGTGCCAGCAGCGCCCGGACTAGCGGGCGTTCCTACAATGAGCAGTTCTTC
TRBJ1-1,NA,many,TRBV4-1,CASSQNGGFNTEAFF,TGCGCCAGCAGCCAAAACGGGGGTTTCAACACTGAAGCTTTCTTT
TRBJ1-4,NA,few,TRBV11-2,CASSSTNTGTSRLRF,TGTGCCAGCAGCTCAACCAATACCGGGACCAGTAGGTTGCGGTTT
TRBJ2-1,TRBD2,NA,TRBV9,CASSVGPLKRGSDEQFF,TGTGCCAGCAGCGTAGGGCCCCTTAAGCGGGGAAGCGATGAGCAGTTCTTC
TRBJ1-2,TRBD1,few,TRBV7-2,CASSDPRQGPNYGYTF,TGTGCCAGCAGCGACCCTCGACAGGGCCCCAACTATGGCTACACCTTC
TRBJ1-2,NA,many,TRBV3-1,CASSQTGIDGYTF,TGTGCCAGCAGCCAGACAGGTATCGATGGCTACACCTTC
TRBJ1-2,TRBD1,many,TRBV20-1,CSARDRGQGYTF,TGCAGTGCTAGGGACAGGGGGCAAGGCTACACCTTC
TRBJ1-3,NA,many,TRBV10-3,CAISDGSAISGNTIYF,TGTGCCATCAGTGACGGTTCAGCTATCTCTGGAAACACCATATATTTT
TRBJ2-7,NA,many,TRBV4-2,CASSRGTDGYEQYF,TGTGCCAGCAGCCGTGGGACGGACGGCTACGAGCAGTACTTC
TRBJ1-2,NA,NA,TRBV7-2,CASSLGSRQTNYGYTF,TGTGCCAGCAGCTTAGGTTCCCGACAGACTAACTATGGCTACACCTTC
TRBJ1-4,TRBD1,many,TRBV9,CASSVAGGLTNEKLFF,TGTGCCAGCAGCGTAGCAGGGGGCTTAACTAATGAAAAACTGTTTTTT
TRBJ1-1,NA,many,TRBV7-9,CASSGGLGTEAFF,TGTGCCAGCAGCGGGGGATTGGGGACTGAAGCTTTCTTT
TRBJ1-1,TRBD1,NA,TRBV7-9,CASTRGLGQANTEAFF,TGTGCCAGCACAAGGGGACTAGGACAGGCTAACACTGAAGCTTTCTTT
TRBJ1-4,NA,many,TRBV14,CASSPAVAGREKLFF,TGTGCCAGCAGCCCAGCCGTTGCAGGGAGAGAAAAACTGTTTTTT
TRBJ1-5,NA,many,TRBV12-3/TRBV12-4,CASSPGGSRNQPQHF,TGTGCCAGCAGCCCTGGGGGTTCCCGCAATCAGCCCCAGCATTTT
TRBJ1-2,NA,many,TRBV28,CASSLQGTNYGYTF,TGTGCCAGCAGTCTACAGGGTACTAACTATGGCTACACCTTC
TRBJ2-1,NA,NA,TRBV6-6,CASSYKVPSINEQFF,TGTGCCAGCAGTTACAAGGTTCCCTCGATCAATGAGCAGTTCTTC
TRBJ2-7,TRBD1,medium-sized,TRBV6-2/TRBV6-3,CASRSGGEQYF,TGTGCCAGCAGATCAGGGGGCGAGCAGTACTTC
TRBJ2-7,NA,NA,TRBV3-1,CASSSRQSYEQYF,TGTGCCAGCAGCTCCAGGCAGTCCTACGAGCAGTACTTC
TRBJ1-3,NA,medium-sized,TRBV7-2,CASSLGLSGNTIYF,TGTGCCAGCAGCTTAGGTCTCTCTGGAAACACCATATATTTT
TRBJ1-6,NA,many,TRBV28,CASRVPYSPLHF,TGTGCCAGCAGGGTGCCCTATTCACCCCTCCACTTT
TRBJ1-2,TRBD1,many,TRBV12-3/TRBV12-4,CASSKPGQGASGYTF,TGTGCCAGCAGCAAGCCGGGACAGGGGGCGAGCGGCTACACCTTC
TRBJ2-1,TRBD1,many,TRBV7-6,CASSPPGTGGTNEQFF,TGTGCCAGCAGCCCCCCCGGGACAGGGGGAACCAATGAGCAGTTCTTC